The 30 T cell receptor beta chains in this list originate from one sample, sequenced in a study of Ad26.COV2.S vaccination and SARS-CoV-2 variants. Repertoires were generated with immunoSEQ multiplex PCR, while TCRdb's copy carries only in-frame clones and drops some. The sample shows 200,000 to 250,000 clones, 85% to 90% of them seen only once. Treatment indicated: 15 to 20 received Ad26.COV2.S at low or high dose, single or two shots; several received placebo; per-sample allocation not given. Day 63 after the first injection of vaccine or placebo was the sampling time. Source: peripheral blood, taken in a trial of Ad26.COV2.S vaccine versus placebo. The receptors were gathered from a person between 18 and 65 years old who received the Ad26.COV2.S COVID-19 vaccine or a placebo.

CDR3 coding DNA: TGTGCCTGGAGTTCCAAGACTAGCGGGTTCGAGCAGTACTTC. Amino acids: CAWSSKTSGFEQYF. The V gene is TRBV30, the J gene TRBJ2-7, with 10 bases identical to TRBD2. After removal of 2 bases from V and 6 bases from J, the junction contained 7 bases not matched to a gene. Looked up from germline, CDR1 is GTSNPN and CDR2 is SVGIG (reference sequence). CDR3 length equals 14 residues.

The CDR3 region is CAWSGKAGGRETQYF. The CDR3 coding sequence is TGTGCCTGGAGTGGGAAAGCGGGAGGCCGAGAGACCCAGTACTTC. The rearrangement links TRBV30 to TRBJ2-5, with 9 bases identical to TRBD2. Germline V lookup: CDR1 GTSNPN, CDR2 SVGIG (reference sequence). The CDR3 has 15 residues. After removal of 1 base from V and 4 bases from J, the junction contained 7 bases not matched to a gene.

This sequence joins TRBV10-3 and TRBJ2-1; D possibly uses TRBD1 or TRBD2 (6 bases each). Germline CDR1 and CDR2: ENHRY and SYGVKD. This CDR3 has 15 amino acids. Deletions cut 2 bases from V and 10 bases from J, with 18 bases between. The CDR3 loop is CAISEGGGMGFEQFF. The CDR3 region has the DNA TGTGCCATCAGTGAGGGGGGCGGGATGGGTTTCGAGCAGTTCTTC.

This sequence joins TRBV5-1 and TRBJ2-1, with TRBD1 matching 7 bases. The CDR3 sequence is 14 residues long. Per germline, CDR1 SGHRS and CDR2 YFSETQ. Unmatched junction bases numbered 6, after V lost 0 bases and J lost 9 bases. DNA of the CDR3: TGCGCCAGCAGCTTGGAGAACAGGGGAAGTGAGCAGTTCTTC. It encodes CASSLENRGSEQFF.

V is TRBV28 and J is TRBJ1-2; no definite D call. Trimming pared 1 base from V and 5 bases from J, leaving 11 bases between. CDR1 MDHEN and CDR2 SYDVKM come from the germline V gene. The CDR3 covers 14 residues. The CDR3 loop is CASSLSGSPYGYTF. For the CDR3, the DNA is TGTGCCAGCAGTTTATCCGGGTCCCCTTATGGCTACACCTTC.

This chain uses TRBV7-8 with TRBJ2-1; D is possibly TRBD1 (5 bases). This CDR3 has 14 amino acids. Germline CDR1 is SGHVS and CDR2 is FQNEAQ. V dropped 7 bases and J dropped 8 bases, with 18 bases sitting between them. The CDR3 nucleotides read TGTGCCAGCATCCTTGACAGATCCCGGGATGAGCAGTTCTTC. Amino acid sequence: CASILDRSRDEQFF.

The chain employs TRBV11-2 and TRBJ2-7; 11 positions match TRBD2. The V and J ends lost 4 bases and 3 bases, in that order; junction bases with no gene match: 17. Germline CDR1 SGHAT, CDR2 FQNNGV. The CDR3 contains 19 residues. CDR3 DNA: TGTGCCAGCAGCTCCCCACTAGCGGGAGTATATCAGGGGAGCTACGAGCAGTACTTC. Its protein product is CASSSPLAGVYQGSYEQYF.

The J gene is TRBJ2-1, the V gene TRBV20-1; tentatively, D is TRBD2 (6 bases). The CDR3 spans 11 residues. V was trimmed by 3 bases and J by 8 bases, leaving 8 bases between them. Germline values: CDR1 DFQATT, CDR2 SNEGSKA (reference sequence). The CDR3 region has the DNA TGCAGTGCTAGGGGGGAGGATGAGCAGTTCTTC. Translating it yields CSARGEDEQFF.

The CDR3 region has the DNA TGCGCCAGCAGCTTGGGGCAGGACTATGGCTACACCTTC. Protein product: CASSLGQDYGYTF. The chain recombines TRBV5-1 with TRBJ1-2, with D uncertain. The CDR3 is 13 residues long. CDR1 is SGHRS and CDR2 is YFSETQ in the germline V gene. The V gene lost 0 bases and the J gene lost 3 bases, with 6 bases spanning the gap.

The V gene is TRBV9, the J gene TRBJ2-2; D is unclear. V was trimmed by 4 bases and J by 3 bases, leaving 16 bases between them. CDR1 and CDR2 from the germline V gene are SGDLS and YYNGEE. This CDR3 contains 16 residues. The CDR3 nucleotides read TGTGCCAGCAGCCCCCAAGGCCTCGCGGACACCGGGGAGCTGTTTTTT. Translated: CASSPQGLADTGELFF. Drawing the rest from reference TRBV9 and TRBJ2-2, the complete variable domain is DSGVTQTPKHLITATGQRVTLRCSPRSGDLSVYWYQQSLDQGLQFLIQYYNGEERAKGNILERFSAQQFPDLHSELNLSSLELGDSALYFCASSPQGLADTGELFFGEGSRLTVL.

The gene calls are TRBV6-5 and TRBJ2-7, with D unresolved. Trimming pared 6 bases from V and 6 bases from J, leaving 15 bases between. The CDR3 is made up of 13 amino acids. CDR1 and CDR2 from the germline V gene are MNHEY and SVGAGI. The CDR3 nucleotides are TGTGCCAGCAGCTTTGGATCGGGCCTCGAGCAGTACTTC. Its protein product is CASSFGSGLEQYF.

The J gene is TRBJ2-2, the V gene TRBV19; 9 nucleotides line up with TRBD1. There are 16 residues in the CDR3. With V trimmed by 5 bases and J by 6 bases, 10 bases remained unmatched. Germline loops: CDR1 LNHDA, CDR2 SQIVND (reference sequence). In DNA, the CDR3 is TGTGCCAGTAGTCCATTACAGGGGGCGAGAGCCGGGGAGCTGTTTTTT. Encoded protein: CASSPLQGARAGELFF.

The V and J genes are TRBV27 and TRBJ1-1; 9 bases fit TRBD1. Germline V CDR1 and CDR2: MNHEY, SMNVEV (reference sequence). This CDR3 contains 16 residues. Unmatched junction bases numbered 12, after V lost 6 bases and J lost 4 bases. CDR3 sequence: CASRRGQGLVGTEAFF. Written as DNA, the CDR3 is TGTGCCAGCAGGAGGGGACAGGGTTTGGTAGGCACTGAAGCTTTCTTT.

V gene TRBV12-3 or TRBV12-4 combines with J gene TRBJ2-3, with D unresolved. V was clipped by 2 bases and J by 5 bases, with 5 bases between them. The CDR3 loop spans 12 amino acids. This CDR3 is CASSLLGDTQYF. The CDR3, as DNA: TGTGCCAGCAGTTTATTGGGAGATACGCAGTATTTT.

J is TRBJ2-7 and V is TRBV5-1, with D maybe TRBD1 (6 bases). Looked up from germline, CDR1 is SGHRS and CDR2 is YFSETQ. The CDR3 extends over 17 amino acids. With 7 bases removed from V and 3 bases from J, the gap between germline ends came to 26 bases. CDR3 residues: CASGNRAPAGLDYEQYF. The DNA for the CDR3 is TGCGCCAGCGGGAACAGGGCCCCGGCAGGGTTGGACTACGAGCAGTACTTC.

V gene TRBV6-5 combines with J gene TRBJ1-1; tentative D call: TRBD1 (6 bases). There are 14 residues in the CDR3. Germline loops: CDR1 MNHEY, CDR2 SVGAGI. With 0 bases removed from V and 5 bases from J, the gap between germline ends came to 10 bases. DNA for the CDR3: TGTGCCAGCAGTTACTCGACAGGAGGGACTGAAGCTTTCTTT. This sequence encodes CASSYSTGGTEAFF.

V usage is TRBV19 and J usage is TRBJ1-1, with TRBD1 as a possible D gene (5 bases). Trimming cost V 6 bases and J 0 bases, with 11 bases left between them. CDR3 length: 14 amino acids. Germline CDR1 reads LNHDA; CDR2 reads SQIVND (reference sequence). The CDR3 sequence is CASSTGRLNTEAFF. In DNA, the CDR3 is TGTGCCAGTAGCACGGGACGGTTGAACACTGAAGCTTTCTTT.

The chain links TRBV20-1 to TRBJ1-1; maybe TRBD1 (5 bases). CDR3 length: 14 amino acids. V shed 3 bases and J shed 6 bases, with 17 bases lying between them. CDR1 and CDR2 from the germline V gene are DFQATT and SNEGSKA (reference sequence). CDR3 nucleotide sequence: TGCAGTGCTAGTCCAACCTCAGGGCTTGCTGAAGCTTTCTTT. This translates into CSASPTSGLAEAFF.

The chain recombines TRBV18 with TRBJ2-1, with D perhaps TRBD2 (6 bases). In germline, CDR1 is KGHSH, CDR2 LQKENI. This CDR3 contains 17 residues. The germline V and J ends were trimmed by 0 bases and 7 bases, with 19 bases remaining between them. The CDR3 reads CASSPPAGGTAGNEQFF. The CDR3 region has the DNA TGTGCCAGCTCACCACCGGCGGGCGGGACGGCGGGGAATGAGCAGTTCTTC.

This chain connects TRBV6-2 or TRBV6-3 to TRBJ2-7; 8 bases are a match to TRBD1. Trimming took 6 bases from V and 0 from J; bases not matched to a gene: 10. The CDR3 loop spans 16 amino acids. Germline CDR1 MNHEY, CDR2 SVGEGT. CDR3 in amino acids: CASSPLGQGFSYEQYF. The DNA of the CDR3 is TGTGCCAGCAGCCCTCTTGGACAGGGTTTCTCCTACGAGCAGTACTTC.

V is TRBV29-1 and J is TRBJ2-2, with D possibly matching TRBD1 (5 bases). This CDR3 spans 12 amino acids. Germline CDR1 reads SQVTM; CDR2 reads ANQGSEA. The CDR3 nucleotides read TGCAGTGCTCAGGGAAACACCGGGGAGCTGTTTTTT. Protein product: CSAQGNTGELFF.

The J gene is TRBJ2-3, the V gene TRBV5-4; TRBD1 matches at 9 bases. The CDR3 runs 15 residues. CDR1 is SGHNT, CDR2 YYREEE, per germline (reference sequence). The ends lost 4 bases at V and 2 bases at J; junction bases unmatched: 5. The CDR3 DNA is TGTGCCAGCAGCGGGGGGACAGGGAACACAGATACGCAGTATTTT. It specifies CASSGGTGNTDTQYF.

The genes are TRBV7-2 and TRBJ2-7; possible D gene TRBD2, 5 bases. V lost 1 base and J 6 bases, leaving 7 bases between the germline ends. CDR3 length equals 12 residues. The V gene's germline CDR1 is SGHTA and CDR2 FQGNSA. CDR3 loop: CASSLGLAEQYF. The CDR3 DNA follows: TGTGCCAGCAGCTTAGGGCTAGCCGAGCAGTACTTC.

The chain carries TRBV6-1 and TRBJ1-5; 9 bases map to TRBD1. This CDR3 comprises 15 residues. Germline loops: CDR1 MNHNS, CDR2 SASEGT. J was trimmed by 5 bases and V by 3 bases; bases with no gene match: 5. The CDR3, as DNA: TGTGCCAGCAGTGAGGGACAGGGTCTCTATCAGCCCCAGCATTTT. Translated: CASSEGQGLYQPQHF.

The chain uses TRBV19 and TRBJ1-6; D not resolved. CDR1 LNHDA and CDR2 SQIVND come from the germline V gene (reference sequence). V lost 5 bases and J lost 7, with 15 bases in between. CDR3 size: 15 residues. The CDR3 DNA follows: TGTGCCAGTAGTTCCATTCCAGCTCTGAATTCACCCCTCCACTTT. It is translated as CASSSIPALNSPLHF.

The V gene is TRBV14, the J gene TRBJ2-5; TRBD1 or TRBD2 may be the D gene (7 bases each). This CDR3 comprises 13 residues. Trimming cost V 6 bases and J 4 bases, with 12 bases left between them. The germline V gene encodes CDR1 SGHDN and CDR2 FVKESK. The CDR3 DNA reads TGTGCCAGCAGGCTCAGGGGGGGAGAGACCCAGTACTTC. Protein product: CASRLRGGETQYF.

This CDR3 is CASSPRQSSYEQYF. The CDR3 DNA follows: TGTGCCAGCAGCCCTAGACAGTCCTCCTACGAGCAGTACTTC. The chain joins TRBV3-1 (or the pseudogene TRBV3-2) to TRBJ2-7; perhaps TRBD1 as D (5 bases). The V end was cut by 4 bases, the J end by 0 bases, with 10 bases between. The CDR3 runs 14 residues. Germline CDR1 and CDR2: LGHDT and YNNKEL (reference sequence).

Only one count was recorded for this clone. CDR3 protein: CASSQGQAYEQYF. CDR3 nucleotides: TGTGCCAGCAGCCAAGGACAGGCCTACGAGCAGTACTTC. The V call is TRBV13, the J call TRBJ2-7; 7 nucleotides line up with TRBD1. The CDR3 is made up of 13 amino acids. Trimming removed 5 bases from V and 2 bases from J; junction bases left unmatched: 3. Germline V lookup: CDR1 PRHDT, CDR2 FYEKMQ (reference sequence).

A word on this clone: Relative to the germline gene, one junction end is altered; a read error may explain this. This chain joins TRBV5-1 and TRBJ1-3; D possibly corresponds to TRBD1 (5 bases). The germline CDR1 and CDR2 sequences are SGHRS and YFSETQ. The CDR3 is 13 residues long. The CDR3 nucleotides read TGCGCCAGCAGGTTGGGGCCCTTAAACACCATATATTTT. Amino acid sequence: CASRLGPLNTIYF.

This clone has more than one count but fewer than ten. This rearrangement joins TRBV7-9 to TRBJ2-7, with a possible D match to TRBD2 (6 bases). Germline CDR1 and CDR2: SEHNR and FQNEAQ (reference sequence). This CDR3 spans 14 amino acids. V was cut by 8 bases and J by 6 bases, with 20 bases left in between. The CDR3 DNA reads TGTGCCAGCGCGGCCGCGGGACGCCGAATCGAGCAGTACTTC. Amino acids: CASAAAGRRIEQYF.